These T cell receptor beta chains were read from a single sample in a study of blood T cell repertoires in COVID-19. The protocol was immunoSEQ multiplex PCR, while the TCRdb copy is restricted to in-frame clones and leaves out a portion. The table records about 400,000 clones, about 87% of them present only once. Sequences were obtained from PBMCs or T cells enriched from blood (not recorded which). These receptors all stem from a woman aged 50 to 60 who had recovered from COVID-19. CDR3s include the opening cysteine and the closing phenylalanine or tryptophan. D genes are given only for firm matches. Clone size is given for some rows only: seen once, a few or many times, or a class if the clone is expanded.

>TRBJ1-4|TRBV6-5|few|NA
TGTGCCAGCAGTAACCAGGGTGGTTGGGAAAAACTGTTTTTT
CASSNQGGWEKLFF
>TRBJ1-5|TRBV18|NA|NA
TGTGCCAGCTCACAAGGGGTCGATCAGCCCCAGCATTTT
CASSQGVDQPQHF
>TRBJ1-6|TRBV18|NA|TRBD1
TGTGCCAGCTCACCAGACAGGGTGTATTCACCCCTCCACTTT
CASSPDRVYSPLHF
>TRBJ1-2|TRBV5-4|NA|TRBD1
TGTGCCAGCAGCTTGACAGGGGCAGGCTATGGCTACACCTTC
CASSLTGAGYGYTF
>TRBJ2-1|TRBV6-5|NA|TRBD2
TGTGCCAGCAGTTACTCGAGGGGAGGGAATGAGCAGTTCTTC
CASSYSRGGNEQFF
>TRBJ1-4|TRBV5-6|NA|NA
TGTGCCAGCAGCTTAGGACAGCTTAATGAAAAACTGTTTTTT
CASSLGQLNEKLFF
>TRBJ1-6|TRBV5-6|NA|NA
TGTGCCAGCAGTCCTATGAGCGGAAGATTAAGCTCCTATAATTCACCCCTCCACTTT
CASSPMSGRLSSYNSPLHF
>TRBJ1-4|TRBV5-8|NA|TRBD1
TGTGCCAGCAGCCCGTTACAGGGGAATGAAAAACTGTTTTTT
CASSPLQGNEKLFF
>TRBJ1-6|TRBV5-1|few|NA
TGCGCCAGCAGCTTGGAACAGGGCAATTCACCCCTCCACTTT
CASSLEQGNSPLHF
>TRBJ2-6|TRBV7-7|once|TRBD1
TGTGCTAGCAGCTTAGGGACAGGGCCCGGGGCCAACGTCCTGACTTTC
CASSLGTGPGANVLTF
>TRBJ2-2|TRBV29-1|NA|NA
TGCAGCGTGTCCCGGCAGGGAACCACCGGGGAGCTGTTTTTT
CSVSRQGTTGELFF
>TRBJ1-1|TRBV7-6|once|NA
TGTGCCAGCAGCTTAGCGTCGGGGTTGGGCACTGAAGCTTTCTTT
CASSLASGLGTEAFF
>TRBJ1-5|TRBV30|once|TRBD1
TGTGCCATACAGCAGGGGGATCAGCCCCAGCATTTT
CAIQQGDQPQHF